A selection of T cell receptor beta chains follows, all from one sample in a study of blood T cell repertoires in COVID-19. Some clones are missing from TCRdb's copy, which holds only in-frame ones; the method was immunoSEQ multiplex PCR. The table has tens of thousands of clones, about nine tenths seen once. Material for sequencing was peripheral blood. These receptor sequences come from a man aged 25 to 40 with acute or convalescent COVID-19. The conserved cysteine and the conserved F or W are not part of the CDR3 here. Size is stated for part of the rows, as once, few or many counts, or as a class when the clone is expanded.

j_gene: TRBJ1-1; v_gene: TRBV7-2; abundance: NA; CDR3aa: ASSFGDYHGTEAF
j_gene: TRBJ1-5; v_gene: TRBV5-1; abundance: NA; CDR3aa: ASSLDWGTDQPQH
j_gene: TRBJ1-2; v_gene: TRBV5-1; abundance: NA; CDR3aa: ASSLGDRDYGYT
j_gene: TRBJ1-5; v_gene: TRBV18; abundance: NA; CDR3aa: ASSSREVGLGHQPQH
j_gene: TRBJ1-4; v_gene: TRBV29-1; abundance: few; CDR3aa: SVGDGGEKLF
j_gene: TRBJ1-3; v_gene: TRBV5-5; abundance: few; CDR3aa: ASGALGQGRIGNTIY
j_gene: TRBJ1-4; v_gene: TRBV19; abundance: few; CDR3aa: ASSTALSGNEKLF
j_gene: TRBJ2-5; v_gene: TRBV10-3; abundance: NA; CDR3aa: AISEGRDLWGTQY
j_gene: TRBJ2-1; v_gene: TRBV4-3; abundance: NA; CDR3aa: ASSQDKRLYNEQF
j_gene: TRBJ2-3; v_gene: TRBV7-9; abundance: NA; CDR3aa: ASSLGLAGGLLSTDTQY
j_gene: TRBJ2-3; v_gene: TRBV5-4; abundance: NA; CDR3aa: AMVAGGRDTQY
j_gene: TRBJ1-2; v_gene: TRBV12-3/TRBV12-4; abundance: NA; CDR3aa: ASSFGTNYGYT
j_gene: TRBJ1-5; v_gene: TRBV20-1; abundance: NA; CDR3aa: SASRQGLKNQPQH
j_gene: TRBJ2-3; v_gene: TRBV5-1; abundance: NA; CDR3aa: ASSWDRRTHTQY
j_gene: TRBJ2-2; v_gene: TRBV3-1/TRBV3-2; abundance: NA; CDR3aa: ASSQGTGTGELF
j_gene: TRBJ1-2; v_gene: TRBV7-9; abundance: NA; CDR3aa: ASSLAGADHYENT
j_gene: TRBJ1-3; v_gene: TRBV5-1; abundance: NA; CDR3aa: ASSLDREAEY
j_gene: TRBJ2-1; v_gene: TRBV6-5; abundance: NA; CDR3aa: ASSYARGWQQF
j_gene: TRBJ2-5; v_gene: TRBV4-1; abundance: once; CDR3aa: ASSQDLGAGQGTQY
j_gene: TRBJ1-1; v_gene: TRBV27; abundance: NA; CDR3aa: ASSLPGGNTEAF
j_gene: TRBJ2-3; v_gene: TRBV2; abundance: NA; CDR3aa: ASNSASGNTDTQY
j_gene: TRBJ2-5; v_gene: TRBV5-1; abundance: medium-sized; CDR3aa: ASSRGTDLETQY
j_gene: TRBJ1-5; v_gene: TRBV28; abundance: many; CDR3aa: ASSSSSGGVFQPQH
j_gene: TRBJ2-2; v_gene: TRBV7-2; abundance: NA; CDR3aa: ASSFLRPSQGNTGELF
j_gene: TRBJ2-5; v_gene: TRBV18; abundance: NA; CDR3aa: ASSPPTGRRETQY
j_gene: TRBJ1-2; v_gene: TRBV5-1; abundance: NA; CDR3aa: ASSFTETNYGYT
j_gene: TRBJ2-5; v_gene: TRBV19; abundance: NA; CDR3aa: ASSRHRGVGETQY
j_gene: TRBJ1-6; v_gene: TRBV10-3; abundance: NA; CDR3aa: AISELGGNNSPLH